This entry is about one TCR beta chain. It was CD45RO-negative cells, positively selected for CCR7, that made up naive CD8 cells, with terminally differentiated effector memory CD45RA+ cells excluded. Only in-frame clones appear in the TCRdb table, and some are missing; sequencing was by immunoSEQ multiplex PCR. The sample lists millions of clones; about 95% were seen once. This specimen belongs to a study of shared clonotypes between healthy human individuals. The CDR3 is 16 residues long. CDR1 and CDR2 (germline): MNHEY, SMNVEV (reference sequence). Losses at the gene ends were 5 bases for V and 4 bases for J; bases not matched to a gene: 11.

This sequence joins TRBV27 and TRBJ1-2, with 9 bases that match TRBD1. The sequencing sample was made of naive CD8+ T cells sorted from blood. This TCR was recovered from a man between 18 and 35 years old in good health. The CDR3, as DNA: TGTGCCAGCAGTCTGGGATCGGGACAGGGCGTCTATGGCTACACCTTC. It yields the protein CASSLGSGQGVYGYTF.